Presented here are 24 T cell receptor beta chains from one specimen sequenced in a study of cytotoxic CD8 clonotypes in ibrutinib-treated CLL. The protocol was immunoSEQ multiplex PCR, while the TCRdb copy is restricted to in-frame clones and leaves out a portion. The data show roughly 160,000 clones, 81% seen once. Sequencing was performed on PBMCs, taken after 12 months of ibrutinib treatment. These receptors all come from a human donor with chronic lymphocytic leukemia.

CDR3 loop: CASSRPRGHSQPQHF. CDR3 coding DNA: TGCGCCAGCTCCCGGCCCAGGGGGCATAGTCAGCCCCAGCATTTT. The gene calls are TRBV10-1 and TRBJ1-5; 8 bases match TRBD1. The germline V gene encodes CDR1 WNHNN and CDR2 SYGVQD (reference sequence). The CDR3 has 15 amino acids. J was trimmed by 6 bases and V by 8 bases; bases with no gene match: 12.

This chain links TRBV4-1 with TRBJ1-2; no clear D gene. Germline CDR1 is MGHRA and CDR2 is YSYEKL. This CDR3 has 15 amino acids. The ends were cut back, 0 bases at V and 4 bases at J, with 12 bases in the middle. CDR3 coding DNA: TGCGCCAGCAGCCAAGAGATCCAGGCTATCTATGGCTACACCTTC. Its protein is CASSQEIQAIYGYTF.

This clone has just one count. The chain recombines TRBV9 with TRBJ2-5; 7 bases are a match to TRBD2. The germline CDR1 and CDR2 sequences are SGDLS and YYNGEE. Unmatched junction bases numbered 4, after V lost 0 bases and J lost 2 bases. The CDR3 contains 15 residues. The CDR3 DNA reads TGTGCCAGCAGCGTAGGTGCGGGGGTTCAAGAGACCCAGTACTTC. Its protein product is CASSVGAGVQETQYF.

DNA of the CDR3: TGTGCCAGCAGCCCAGACAGGGGAAGGTACAATGAGCAGTTCTTC. It yields the protein CASSPDRGRYNEQFF. This rearrangement joins TRBV5-4 to TRBJ2-1, with 8 bases lining up with TRBD1. V was clipped by 4 bases and J by 4 bases; unmatched bases: 7. Per germline, CDR1 SGHNT and CDR2 YYREEE (reference sequence). The CDR3 consists of 15 residues.

The chain couples TRBV9 to TRBJ1-5; D not certain. Germline V gene lookup returns CDR1 SGDLS and CDR2 YYNGEE. V lost 0 bases and J 0 bases, leaving 10 bases between the germline ends. The CDR3 has 16 amino acids. The CDR3 bases are TGTGCCAGCAGCGTAGGGACCAGTCCTAGCAATCAGCCCCAGCATTTT. This gives the protein CASSVGTSPSNQPQHF. The full variable domain, completed using reference TRBV9 and TRBJ1-5, is DSGVTQTPKHLITATGQRVTLRCSPRSGDLSVYWYQQSLDQGLQFLIQYYNGEERAKGNILERFSAQQFPDLHSELNLSSLELGDSALYFCASSVGTSPSNQPQHFGDGTRLSIL.

Concerning this clone: One end of the junction does not line up with germline, which may come from a read error. Other DNA sequences of this sample code for an identical CDR3. The gene calls are TRBV5-4 and TRBJ2-2; no definite D call. Germline CDR1 SGHNT, CDR2 YYREEE (reference sequence). The CDR3 is 17 residues long. The CDR3: CASSLAERWGNTGELFF. Written as DNA, the CDR3 is TGTGCCAGTAGCTTGGCCGAGAGGTGGGGGAACACCGGGGAGCTGTTTTTT. Full variable domain (outside the CDR3, taken from reference TRBV5-4 and TRBJ2-2): ETGVTQSPTHLIKTRGQQVTLRCSSQSGHNTVSWYQQALGQGPQFIFQYYREEENGRGNFPPRFSGLQFPNYSSELNVNALELDDSALYLCASSLAERWGNTGELFFGEGSRLTVL.

The chain uses TRBV7-2 and TRBJ2-7; D remains ambiguous. Germline assignment: CDR1 SGHTA and CDR2 FQGNSA. V lost 6 bases to trimming and J lost 6 bases, with 15 bases between them. The CDR3 totals 13 residues. Written as DNA, the CDR3 is TGTGCCAGCAGTTCCAGAGTAAAGAGCGAGCAGTACTTC. Its translation is CASSSRVKSEQYF.

This clone was seen a single time. The genes are TRBV4-2 and TRBJ1-3; no clear D gene. V dropped 5 bases and J dropped 4 bases, with 15 bases sitting between them. This CDR3 region has 15 residues. Germline V CDR1 and CDR2: LGHNA, YNFKEQ. Written as DNA, the CDR3 is TGTGCCAGCAGCACAACCGTCGGGTCCGGAAACACCATATATTTT. It yields the protein CASSTTVGSGNTIYF.

The chain has TRBV9 and TRBJ2-3, with D maybe TRBD2 (8 bases). In germline, CDR1 is SGDLS, CDR2 YYNGEE. Trimming left V 0 bases short and J 8 bases short, with 22 bases between. CDR3 size: 17 residues. Written as DNA, the CDR3 is TGTGCCAGCAGCGTAGCGGATAGCGGGGCTTCAGGGGGTACGCAGTATTTT. Protein: CASSVADSGASGGTQYF.

The V and J genes are TRBV27 and TRBJ1-5, with D uncertain. Looked up from germline, CDR1 is MNHEY and CDR2 is SMNVEV (reference sequence). Trimming cost V 7 bases and J 7 bases, with 14 bases left between them. This CDR3 is built from 13 residues. The CDR3 here is CASIPPGNQPQHF. In nucleotides, the CDR3 is TGTGCCAGCATTCCCCCCGGGAACCAGCCCCAGCATTTT.

In this sample, this clone turned up once. V is TRBV29-1 and J is TRBJ2-5, with D unresolved. The CDR3 covers 12 residues. Germline CDR1 SQVTM, CDR2 ANQGSEA. Trimming removed 5 bases from V and 5 bases from J, with 12 bases in between. The CDR3 region is CSVLPTGETQYF. The CDR3, as DNA: TGCAGCGTTCTACCTACTGGGGAGACCCAGTACTTC.

V usage is TRBV7-9 and J usage is TRBJ1-2; no reliable D call. Between the trimmed V and J ends, which lost 5 bases and 2 bases, there was a span of 15 bases. This CDR3 spans 15 amino acids. Germline CDR1 SEHNR, CDR2 FQNEAQ (reference sequence). This chain's CDR3 is CASSNRRPENYGYTF. The CDR3, as DNA: TGTGCCAGCAGCAACCGGCGCCCAGAAAACTATGGCTACACCTTC.

The chain recombines TRBV5-1 with TRBJ2-2; possibly TRBD2 for D (7 bases). There are 20 residues in the CDR3. The germline CDR1 and CDR2 sequences are SGHRS and YFSETQ. The germline V and J ends were trimmed by 2 bases and 2 bases, with 25 bases remaining between them. CDR3 region: CASSFGGSGLAGRNTGELFF. The CDR3 coding sequence is TGCGCCAGCAGCTTCGGGGGCTCGGGGTTAGCGGGCCGAAACACCGGGGAGCTGTTTTTT.

V usage is TRBV30 and J usage is TRBJ2-3, with D perhaps TRBD1 (6 bases). Germline lookup yields CDR1 GTSNPN and CDR2 SVGIG (reference sequence). This CDR3 is 11 amino acids long. The V and J ends lost 5 bases and 9 bases respectively, with 12 bases between them. As DNA, the CDR3 is TGTGCCTGGGAGACAGGTCTCACGCAGTATTTT. Residues: CAWETGLTQYF.

This clone occurred once. V is TRBV18 and J is TRBJ1-1; D is undetermined. The CDR3 is made up of 14 amino acids. V was pared by 1 base and J by 1 base, with 7 bases between. Germline-derived CDR1 and CDR2 are KGHSH and LQKENI. The CDR3 region has the DNA TGTGCCAGCTCACCACTGGCGGCGAACACTGAAGCTTTCTTT. It is translated as CASSPLAANTEAFF.

This rearrangement joins TRBV5-4 to TRBJ1-2; maybe TRBD1 (5 bases). Trimming pared 2 bases from V and 5 bases from J, leaving 13 bases between. CDR1 is SGHNT, CDR2 YYREEE, per germline (reference sequence). The CDR3 is made up of 14 amino acids. The CDR3 sequence is CASSFGEGWYGYTF. CDR3 coding DNA: TGTGCCAGCAGCTTTGGTGAGGGGTGGTATGGCTACACCTTC.

The chain combines TRBV28 with TRBJ1-4; D is unresolved. The CDR3 contains 16 residues. V was shortened by 5 bases and J by 0 bases, with 13 bases between the two germline ends. Germline CDR1 and CDR2: MDHEN and SYDVKM. This chain's CDR3 is CASSPAGRTTNEKLFF. For the CDR3, the DNA is TGTGCCAGCAGTCCTGCAGGACGTACAACTAATGAAAAACTGTTTTTT.

The V and J genes are TRBV27 and TRBJ2-7, with TRBD1 identical over 9 bases. CDR3 length: 12 amino acids. The V gene's germline CDR1 is MNHEY and CDR2 SMNVEV (reference sequence). The J segment lost 7 bases and the V segment lost 9 bases, leaving 7 bases of the junction unmatched. In nucleotides, the CDR3 is TGTGCCAGTAGGACAGGGGCGAGGGAGCAGTACTTC. Translated: CASRTGAREQYF.

This chain joins TRBV7-2 and TRBJ2-1, with 7 nucleotides matching TRBD2. The CDR3 loop spans 15 amino acids. The germline gives CDR1 SGHTA, CDR2 FQGNSA. J was trimmed by 2 bases and V by 5 bases; bases with no gene match: 6. The CDR3 nucleotides are TGTGCCAGCAGCGCGCAAGCGGGAACCTACAATGAGCAGTTCTTC. It codes for CASSAQAGTYNEQFF.

The chain combines TRBV4-1 with TRBJ2-1; D is unresolved. V lost 3 bases and J 0 bases, leaving 6 bases between the germline ends. The V gene's germline CDR1 is MGHRA and CDR2 YSYEKL. The CDR3 sequence is 14 residues long. Here the CDR3 DNA reads TGCGCCAGCAGCCAGGCTTACTCCTACAATGAGCAGTTCTTC. It specifies CASSQAYSYNEQFF.

The chain combines TRBV23-1 with TRBJ2-1; 10 bases line up with TRBD1. TRBV23-1 is filed as an ORF, its function uncertain. Germline trimming cut 0 bases from V and 1 base from J; bases unmatched to any gene: 6. This CDR3 spans 18 amino acids. CDR3 DNA: TGCGCCAGCAGTCAATCTGCCGGGACAGGGGTATCCTACAATGAGCAGTTCTTC. Translating gives CASSQSAGTGVSYNEQFF.

This chain joins TRBV7-2 and TRBJ2-7; TRBD2 aligns across 13 bases. The CDR3 runs 16 residues. Germline trimming cut 4 bases from V and 4 bases from J; bases unmatched to any gene: 7. Looked up from germline, CDR1 is SGHTA and CDR2 is FQGNSA. The CDR3 DNA is TGTGCCAGCAGCTCCAGGACTAGCGGGAGCCGGTACGAGCAGTACTTC. Amino acids: CASSSRTSGSRYEQYF.

V is TRBV10-3 and J is TRBJ2-3; 10 positions match TRBD1. The junction had 6 bases not matched to a gene; V was cut back by 4 bases and J by 2 bases. This CDR3 region has 16 residues. Germline assignment: CDR1 ENHRY and CDR2 SYGVKD. The CDR3 coding sequence is TGTGCCATCAGTGGGTCGGGGACAGGGGCCACAGATACGCAGTATTTT. It is translated as CAISGSGTGATDTQYF.

The chain is built from TRBV27 and TRBJ1-5; possibly TRBD1 for D (6 bases). Germline V gene lookup returns CDR1 MNHEY and CDR2 SMNVEV (reference sequence). The CDR3 runs to 12 residues. V gave up 4 bases and J gave up 5 bases, with 6 bases separating them. The CDR3 DNA reads TGTGCCAGCAGTTACAGGGATCAGCCCCAGCATTTT. Encoded protein: CASSYRDQPQHF.